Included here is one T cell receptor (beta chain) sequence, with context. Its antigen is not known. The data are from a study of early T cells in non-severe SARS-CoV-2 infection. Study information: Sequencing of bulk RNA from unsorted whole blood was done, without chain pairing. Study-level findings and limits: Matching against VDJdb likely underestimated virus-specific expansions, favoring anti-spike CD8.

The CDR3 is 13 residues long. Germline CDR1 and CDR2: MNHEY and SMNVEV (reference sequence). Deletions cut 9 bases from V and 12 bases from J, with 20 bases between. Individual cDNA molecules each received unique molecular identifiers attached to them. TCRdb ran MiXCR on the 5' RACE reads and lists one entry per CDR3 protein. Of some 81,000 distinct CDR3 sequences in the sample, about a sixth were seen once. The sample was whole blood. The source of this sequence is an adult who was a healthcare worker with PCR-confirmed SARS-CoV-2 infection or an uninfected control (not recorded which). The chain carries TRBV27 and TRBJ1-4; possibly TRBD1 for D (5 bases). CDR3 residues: CASLGPPDRELFF. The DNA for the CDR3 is TGTGCCAGTCTGGGACCACCCGATAGGGAACTGTTTTTT.